This T cell receptor beta chain was sequenced for a study of T cells in Graves' hyperthyroidism and ophthalmopathy. Each patient was aged 18 to 65 and had newly diagnosed hyperthyroidism of under 2 months' duration. Lactation, pregnancy, other autoimmune disease or uncontrolled infection excluded patients. PBMCs were collected from a roughly 9.7 ml volume of fresh peripheral blood. Details on this clonotype: The target antigen is unknown.

The TCR beta CDR3 regions underwent amplification using RNA transcripts as the source. Carried out on the TCR CDR3, a first-round RT-PCR used the HTBI primer set. TCRdb analysed the multiplex PCR reads with MiXCR anew, one entry per CDR3 protein. Of roughly 400,000 distinct CDR3 sequences listed, approximately 15% are singletons. Whole-study results and caveats: Blood shared most expanded thyroid clonotypes above 0.001.

The sample comprised blood. This receptor was taken from a woman aged 18-29 years with Graves' hyperthyroidism that later progressed to Graves' ophthalmopathy.

Here the CDR3 DNA reads TGCAGTGCTAGGTCCCACCAACCTTACAATGAGCAGTTCTTC. It yields the protein CSARSHQPYNEQFF. The genes are TRBV20-1 and TRBJ2-1; D remains unclear. The germline CDR1 and CDR2 sequences are DFQATT and SNEGSKA (reference sequence). Trimming shortened V by 3 bases and J by 4 bases, and 13 bases separated the two germline ends. The CDR3 contains 14 residues.